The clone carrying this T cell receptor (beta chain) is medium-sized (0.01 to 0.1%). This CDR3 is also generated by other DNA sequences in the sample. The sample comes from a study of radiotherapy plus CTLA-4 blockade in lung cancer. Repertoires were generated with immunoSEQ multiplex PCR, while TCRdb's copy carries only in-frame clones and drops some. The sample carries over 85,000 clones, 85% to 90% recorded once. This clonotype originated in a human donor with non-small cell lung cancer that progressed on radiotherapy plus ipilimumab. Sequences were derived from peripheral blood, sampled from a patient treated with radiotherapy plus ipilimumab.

In DNA form, the CDR3 reads TGTGCCAGCAGCTATGGGACACTTGAAGCTTTCTTT. Its translation: CASSYGTLEAFF. V and J are TRBV5-6 and TRBJ1-1; possible D gene TRBD1, 6 bases. The CDR3 spans 12 residues. Per germline, CDR1 SGHDT and CDR2 YYEEEE. Trimming cost V 3 bases and J 7 bases, with 10 bases left between them.